These 9 T cell receptor beta chains were all obtained from the same sample, sequenced in a study of cytomegalovirus exposure and HLA in healthy donors. Primers for the PCR totalled 60 Vbeta and 13 Jbeta. TCRdb's copy holds only in-frame clones and misses some; the assay was immunoSEQ multiplex PCR. The sample includes about 120,000 clones, approximately 78% of them seen just once. Source material: PBMCs. The receptors come from a man in his forties in good health and CMV-seronegative.

This clone appeared a few times. The chain recombines TRBV6-5 with TRBJ2-7, with 8 bases that match TRBD1. The trim removed 7 bases at V and 2 bases at J, leaving 7 bases unmatched. Germline CDR1 reads MNHEY; CDR2 reads SVGAGI. The CDR3 sequence is 14 residues long. CDR3 nucleotide sequence: TGTGCCAGCATTGACCCGGGACAGGCCTACGAGCAGTACTTC. It codes for CASIDPGQAYEQYF.

J is TRBJ2-1 and V is TRBV7-2, with 9 positions matching TRBD1. V dropped 4 bases and J dropped 4; count of bases not matched to a gene: 5. The germline V gene encodes CDR1 SGHTA and CDR2 FQGNSA. There are 15 residues in the CDR3. CDR3 bases: TGTGCCAGCAGCTCGACAGGGGGAATATACAATGAGCAGTTCTTC. Its translation: CASSSTGGIYNEQFF.

This clone was picked up one time. The chain carries TRBV15 and TRBJ1-6; no clear D gene. Germline values: CDR1 LNHNV, CDR2 YYDKDF (reference sequence). V lost 1 base to trimming and J lost 9 bases, with 7 bases between them. This CDR3 contains 13 residues. The CDR3 DNA reads TGTGCCACCAGCAGAGGGCGGGGTTCACCCCTCCACTTT. Amino acid sequence: CATSRGRGSPLHF.

The chain carries TRBV9 and TRBJ2-2; D may be TRBD1 (6 bases). Deletions cut 3 bases from V and 5 bases from J, with 20 bases between. CDR1 and CDR2 from the germline V gene are SGDLS and YYNGEE. CDR3 length: 17 amino acids. DNA for the CDR3: TGTGCCAGCAGCGAATTCCTGGACAGTAAGGATACCGGGGAGCTGTTTTTT. Translation gives CASSEFLDSKDTGELFF.

The gene calls are TRBV7-9 and TRBJ2-3, with 10 positions matching TRBD2. Losses at the gene ends were 5 bases for V and 3 bases for J; bases not matched to a gene: 5. The germline gives CDR1 SEHNR, CDR2 FQNEAQ (reference sequence). CDR3 length equals 15 residues. The CDR3: CASSRTSGETDTQYF. The CDR3 region has the DNA TGTGCCAGCAGCCGTACTAGCGGGGAGACAGATACGCAGTATTTT.

This chain uses TRBV27 with TRBJ1-2; 7 bases map to TRBD1. V trimming: 3 bases; J trimming: 8 bases; junction bases outside the gene matches: 6. The CDR3 has 13 residues. CDR1 MNHEY and CDR2 SMNVEV come from the germline V gene (reference sequence). The chain's CDR3 is CASSFRTGYGYTF. The CDR3 DNA sequence: TGTGCCAGCAGTTTCAGGACAGGATACGGCTACACCTTC.

DNA for the CDR3: TGTGCCAGCAGAGCGACTAGCGGGAGAAACTACAATGAGCAGTTCTTC. Translated, it gives CASRATSGRNYNEQFF. The genes are TRBV2 and TRBJ2-1; 12 bases line up with TRBD2. V lost 6 bases and J lost 3; bases outside the gene matches: 6. CDR1 SNHLY and CDR2 FYNNEI come from the germline V gene. The CDR3 totals 16 residues.

As to this clone: The junction departs from the called germline gene at one end, perhaps through a read error. The chain is built from TRBV27 and TRBJ2-7; D may be TRBD1 (6 bases). CDR1 MNHEY and CDR2 SMNVEV come from the germline V gene (reference sequence). This CDR3 region has 17 residues. The CDR3 region has the DNA TGTGCCAGCAGTCTATCACAGGGCCCTATCTACTCCTACGAGCAGTACTTC. This encodes CASSLSQGPIYSYEQYF.

This clone has a single count. The chain is built from TRBV29-1 and TRBJ2-3; D not resolved. The CDR3 spans 11 residues. Germline V gene lookup returns CDR1 SQVTM and CDR2 ANQGSEA. Trimming left V 7 bases short and J 4 bases short, with 9 bases between. The CDR3 coding sequence is TGCAGCGCCCCGGTCCCAGATACGCAGTATTTT. Encoded protein: CSAPVPDTQYF.